Presented here are 17 T cell receptor beta chains from one specimen sequenced in a study of blood T cell repertoires in COVID-19 (dated by TCRdb to about 2020). The protocol used for the library was the immunoSEQ multiplex PCR assay. The immuneACCESS repertoire file appears here via TCRdb, limited to in-frame rearrangements. These files lack a portion of the clones; in checked studies, under half of the deficit traces to unresolved V genes, and the cause of the others is not known. In this sample the table shows fewer than 70,000 clones, more than 70% of which occur a single time. The top ten clones comprise approximately 20% of the sample. What was sequenced was peripheral blood. The receptors derive from a man aged 30 to 45 with COVID-19, enrolled during active disease.

This rearrangement joins TRBV2 to TRBJ2-2, with TRBD2 matching 7 bases. This CDR3 comprises 14 residues. CDR1 and CDR2 (germline): SNHLY, FYNNEI. The V gene end was trimmed by 8 bases and the J gene end by 7 bases; junction bases not matched to a gene: 10. CDR3 in DNA: TGTGCCAGCCGAAAAAATAGGGAGGGCGGGGAGCTGTTTTTT. Its protein is CASRKNREGGELFF.

CDR3 amino acids: CASSQGKSSYNEQFF. The CDR3 nucleotides read TGTGCCAGCAGTCAGGGGAAGAGCTCCTACAATGAGCAGTTCTTC. V is TRBV6-5 and J is TRBJ2-1; possible D gene TRBD1, 6 bases. The CDR3 extends over 15 amino acids. Germline lookup yields CDR1 MNHEY and CDR2 SVGAGI. Trimming took 5 bases from V and 0 from J, leaving 11 bases between them.

This chain connects TRBV6-4 to TRBJ2-2, with D possibly TRBD1 on 7 matching bases. The CDR3 consists of 15 residues. V was pared by 3 bases and J by 6 bases, with 14 bases between. CDR1 MRHNA and CDR2 SNTAGT come from the germline V gene. The CDR3 spells CASSEGGGRAGELFF. DNA for the CDR3: TGTGCCAGCAGTGAAGGAGGGGGCAGGGCCGGGGAGCTGTTTTTT.

The chain recombines TRBV7-9 with TRBJ2-2; D not certain. Between the trimmed V and J ends, which lost 1 base and 0 bases, there was a span of 6 bases. Germline loops: CDR1 SEHNR, CDR2 FQNEAQ (reference sequence). This CDR3 is built from 15 residues. CDR3 DNA sequence: TGTGCCAGCAGCTTAGGGCCTCCGAACACCGGGGAGCTGTTTTTT. Residues: CASSLGPPNTGELFF.

The J gene is TRBJ1-3, the V gene TRBV9; D is unclear. CDR1 and CDR2 from the germline V gene are SGDLS and YYNGEE. V lost 4 bases to trimming and J lost 4 bases, with 3 bases between them. There are 11 residues in the CDR3. The CDR3 here is CASSQGNTIYF. The CDR3 nucleotides read TGTGCCAGCAGCCAGGGAAACACCATATATTTT.

CDR3 DNA sequence: TGTGCCAGCAGTTACTCGGAGCAGCGTCAGAGAGAATACGAGCAGTACTTC. Translating it yields CASSYSEQRQREYEQYF. J is TRBJ2-7 and V is TRBV6-2 or TRBV6-3, with D hard to call. Germline CDR1 and CDR2: MNHEY and SVGEGT. CDR3 length equals 17 residues. V was trimmed by 0 bases and J by 4 bases, leaving 19 bases between them.

About this clone itself: The sample has other DNA sequences that encode this CDR3 too. This rearrangement joins TRBV30 to TRBJ2-1; perhaps TRBD2 as D (6 bases). V gave up 1 base and J gave up 10 bases, with 8 bases separating them. The CDR3 has 11 residues. Per the germline V gene, CDR1 is GTSNPN and CDR2 is SVGIG (reference sequence). CDR3 sequence reads: CAWSGLAEQFF. For the CDR3, the DNA is TGTGCCTGGAGTGGCCTAGCGGAGCAGTTCTTC.

This clone came up a few times. In DNA, the CDR3 is TGTGCCAGCAGCCAAGGGACAGGGGGTAGCAATCAGCCCCAGCATTTT. Protein: CASSQGTGGSNQPQHF. This rearrangement joins TRBV7-6 to TRBJ1-5; 11 nucleotides agree with TRBD1. Per germline, CDR1 SGHVS and CDR2 FNYEAQ. The CDR3 runs to 16 residues. Trimming took 5 bases from V and 0 from J; bases not matched to a gene: 3.

The chain recombines TRBV11-2 with TRBJ1-3; 7 nucleotides align to TRBD1. The CDR3 covers 15 residues. V lost 5 bases to trimming and J lost 3 bases; unmatched junction nucleotides: 7. CDR1 SGHAT and CDR2 FQNNGV come from the germline V gene. DNA for the CDR3: TGTGCCAGCAGCCCCAGGGGGTCGCGTGGAAACACCATATATTTT. The encoded protein is CASSPRGSRGNTIYF.

This clone was counted a single time. This chain links TRBV11-3 with TRBJ2-3; tentative D call: TRBD1 (5 bases). This CDR3 spans 14 amino acids. Per germline, CDR1 SGHNT and CDR2 YENEEA. Trimming pared 5 bases from V and 0 bases from J, leaving 9 bases between. Here the CDR3 reads CASSPGASTDTQYF. The CDR3 DNA sequence: TGTGCCAGCAGCCCTGGGGCGAGCACAGATACGCAGTATTTT. Filled out from reference TRBV11-3 and TRBJ2-3, the complete variable domain reads EAGVVQSPRYKIIEKKQPVAFWCNPISGHNTLYWYLQNLGQGPELLIRYENEEAVDDSQLPKDRFSAERLKGVDSTLKIQPAELGDSAVYLCASSPGASTDTQYFGPGTRLTVL.

Only a few counts were recorded for this clone. The DNA for the CDR3 is TGTGCCAGCAGTTGGAACAGGGAATATGGCTACACCTTC. Its protein is CASSWNREYGYTF. This chain joins TRBV2 and TRBJ1-2; D perhaps matches TRBD1 (6 bases). The CDR3 runs 13 residues. The V and J ends lost 5 bases and 5 bases respectively, with 12 bases between them. CDR1 and CDR2 (germline): SNHLY, FYNNEI. Drawing the rest from reference TRBV2 and TRBJ1-2, the complete variable domain is EPEVTQTPSHQVTQMGQEVILRCVPISNHLYFYWYRQILGQKVEFLVSFYNNEISEKSEIFDDQFSVERPDGSNFTLKIRSTKLEDSAMYFCASSWNREYGYTFGSGTRLTVV.

The chain employs TRBV28 and TRBJ2-7, with a weak D call TRBD1 (6 bases). The V gene lost 5 bases and the J gene lost 0 bases, with 17 bases spanning the gap. Per germline, CDR1 MDHEN and CDR2 SYDVKM. This CDR3 has 16 residues. The CDR3: CASSLRSGAPSYEQYF. DNA for the CDR3: TGTGCCAGCAGTCTCCGATCAGGGGCCCCCTCCTACGAGCAGTACTTC.

The chain is built from TRBV9 and TRBJ1-4; D is uncertain. The CDR3 is made up of 14 amino acids. Germline CDR1 and CDR2: SGDLS and YYNGEE. Trimming shortened V by 1 base and J by 13 bases, and 17 bases separated the two germline ends. CDR3 sequence reads: CASSVYEDMGILFF. The CDR3 DNA reads TGTGCCAGCAGCGTATACGAGGATATGGGTATACTGTTTTTT.

The chain combines TRBV14 with TRBJ2-7; a possible D gene is TRBD1 (5 bases). From germline, CDR1 is SGHDN and CDR2 FVKESK. The germline V and J ends were trimmed by 4 bases and 2 bases, with 6 bases remaining between them. The CDR3 loop spans 12 amino acids. CDR3 nucleotide sequence: TGTGCCAGCAGCCCGACAGCCTACGAGCAGTACTTC. Protein product: CASSPTAYEQYF.

CDR3 region: CASSGKREGGETQYF. The CDR3 DNA reads TGTGCCAGCAGTGGAAAGCGGGAGGGCGGGGAGACCCAGTACTTC. The chain employs TRBV25-1 and TRBJ2-5; 10 bases map to TRBD2. With V trimmed by 4 bases and J by 5 bases, 7 bases remained unmatched. This CDR3 contains 15 residues. Germline CDR1 reads MGHDK; CDR2 reads SYGVNS.

CDR3 sequence (DNA): TGTGCCAGCAGCCAAGGCGGGTTGGCGGGGGCCATCCGTCACATTCAGTACTTC. Translating it yields CASSQGGLAGAIRHIQYF. The chain employs TRBV3-1 (or the pseudogene TRBV3-2) and TRBJ2-4; D perhaps matches TRBD2 (7 bases). Trimming pared 1 base from V and 8 bases from J, leaving 24 bases between. The CDR3 loop spans 18 amino acids. Per the germline V gene, CDR1 is LGHDT and CDR2 is YNNKEL (reference sequence).

The V call is TRBV2, the J call TRBJ2-6, with 12 bases that match TRBD1. This CDR3 has 18 amino acids. The junction had 9 bases not matched to a gene; V was cut back by 6 bases and J by 3 bases. Germline CDR1 reads SNHLY; CDR2 reads FYNNEI. The CDR3 DNA is TGTGCCAGCAGATTCTCGGGACAGGGGGCATATGGGGCCAACGTCCTGACTTTC. This gives the protein CASRFSGQGAYGANVLTF.